Listed below are T cell receptor beta chains from one sample, sequenced in a study of tumor-infiltrating lymphocytes in primary liver carcinoma. Via MiXCR, TCRdb re-called the multiplex PCR reads, giving one row per CDR3 protein. Among approximately 92,000 distinct CDR3 sequences listed, over 55% were seen once. The sample comprised liver tumor tissue from sampling region 5. The receptor set was obtained from a woman aged 60-75 years with primary liver carcinoma and hepatitis B virus infection. Both conserved end residues are part of each CDR3. A D gene is named only where the DNA matches it firmly. A clone size is listed for some rows: how often the clone was seen (once, few, many), or a class if it is expanded.

>.|TRBV11-3|TRBJ2-2|.
TGTGCCAGCAGCTTAGATGTCCGGACAGATACGAACACCGGGGAGCTGTCTTTT
CASSLDVRTDTNTGELSF
>.|TRBV11-1|TRBJ2-4|.
TGTGCCAGCACCGCGCTAGTGGGAAACATTCAGTACTTC
CASTALVGNIQYF
>.|TRBV7-3|TRBJ2-2|.
TGTGCCAGCAGCTTAAATGGGGTTAACACCGGGGAGCTGTTTTTT
CASSLNGVNTGELFF
>few|TRBV18|TRBJ2-7|TRBD1
TGTGCCAGCTCACCAGGGACAGGGGATGACCCCTACGAGCAGTACTTC
CASSPGTGDDPYEQYF
>once|TRBV11-1|TRBJ2-1|TRBD1
TGTGCCAGCGGCTTAGTGACAGGGTCCAATGAGCAGTTCTTC
CASGLVTGSNEQFF
>.|TRBV29-1|TRBJ2-7|.
TGCAGCGTGAGTTGGATGGGGAGCTCCTACGAGCAGTATTTC
CSVSWMGSSYEQYF
>.|TRBV6-1|TRBJ2-7|.
TGTGCCAGCAGCCGATACTTCCCGGGGGAACAGTACTTC
CASSRYFPGEQYF
>.|TRBV6-1|TRBJ2-1|.
TGTGCCAACGGACGAGAGGCGGGCGACTACAATGAGCAGTTCTTC
CANGREAGDYNEQFF
>many|TRBV29-1|TRBJ2-2|TRBD2
TGCAGCGCCCAAGAGCGGGAGACCGGGGAGCTGTTTTTT
CSAQERETGELFF
>medium-sized|TRBV11-3|TRBJ2-5|.
TGTGCCAGCACACAGGGTTCACAAGAGACCCAGTACTTC
CASTQGSQETQYF
>.|TRBV6-5|TRBJ2-2|.
TGTGCCAGCTCCCGTCTTGAGGACGCTAACACCGGGGAGCTGTTCTTT
CASSRLEDANTGELFF
>many|TRBV6-5|TRBJ1-1|.
TGTGCCAGCAGTTACTCCAGAGACACTGAAGCTTTCTTT
CASSYSRDTEAFF
>.|TRBV28|TRBJ1-6|.
TGTGCCAGCAGTTCGTTAGGGAAGGGGGTTAATTCACCCCTCCACTTT
CASSSLGKGVNSPLHF
>.|TRBV24-1|TRBJ2-5|.
TGTACCACCAGTGAGTCCATCCAATCGGTGCAAGAGACCCAGTACTTC
CTTSESIQSVQETQYF
>.|TRBV6-5|TRBJ1-4|.
TGTGCCAGCATCGGGACTGTGGAAAAGCTGTTTTTT
CASIGTVEKLFF
>.|TRBV6-5|TRBJ1-5|.
TGTGCCAGCGGTTACTCGCTGGCCAGCAATCAGCCCAAGCATTTT
CASGYSLASNQPKHF
>few|TRBV28|TRBJ2-1|.
TGTGCCAGCCATCTAGGGGACTCCTACAATGAGCAGTTCTTC
CASHLGDSYNEQFF
>many|TRBV6-5|TRBJ2-7|.
TGTGCCAGCAGGCCAGACTCCTCCTACGAGCAGTACTTC
CASRPDSSYEQYF
>few|TRBV28|TRBJ2-7|TRBD1
TGTGCCAGCAGTCAAAGACAGGGCAACCACGAGCAGTACTTC
CASSQRQGNHEQYF
>many|TRBV29-1|TRBJ2-7|.
TGCAGCGTTGACCTCCAGGGTTTATACGAGCAGTACTTC
CSVDLQGLYEQYF
>many|TRBV30|TRBJ2-7|TRBD1
TGTGCCTGGAGTGTAGGGACAGGGTGGTACGAGCAGTACTTC
CAWSVGTGWYEQYF
>.|TRBV15|TRBJ2-7|TRBD1
TGTGCCACCAGCAGAGATGGACAGGGCTACGAGCAGTACTTC
CATSRDGQGYEQYF
>.|TRBV29-1|TRBJ2-5|.
TGCAGCGTTGGTTCTGGAGGACTGGGTCTAGAGACCCAGTACTTC
CSVGSGGLGLETQYF
>many|TRBV4-2|TRBJ2-1|TRBD2
TGTGCCAGCAGCCCTCCTAGCGGTGCCAATGAGCAGTTCTTC
CASSPPSGANEQFF
>few|TRBV6-1|TRBJ1-5|TRBD1
TGTGCCAGCAAGCTGACAGGGGGTAGCAATCAGCCCCAGCATTTT
CASKLTGGSNQPQHF
>.|TRBV6-6|TRBJ1-2|.
TGTGCCAGCAGTTACGAGAGGGACTATGGCTACACCTTC
CASSYERDYGYTF
>.|TRBV28|TRBJ2-7|TRBD1
TGTGCCAGCAGTCAACCTCAGGGGGCTTACGAGCAGTACTTC
CASSQPQGAYEQYF
>many|TRBV28|TRBJ2-7|TRBD2
TGTGCCAGCAGTACGGGACTAGCGGGGAAATACGAGCAGTACTTC
CASSTGLAGKYEQYF
>many|TRBV28|TRBJ2-1|.
TGTGCCAGCAGCCGAAGGAGCTCCTACAATGAGCAGTTCTTC
CASSRRSSYNEQFF
>.|TRBV12-3/TRBV12-4|TRBJ2-1|.
TGTACCAGCAGCACCCCGACTAGTCTCCTCCCTGGTGAGCAGTTCTTC
CTSSTPTSLLPGEQFF
>.|TRBV6-5|TRBJ2-3|.
TGTGCCAACAGTGGACACACGGGTGGAGATACGCAGTATTTT
CANSGHTGGDTQYF
>.|TRBV11-1|TRBJ2-2|.
TGCGCCAGCAGCGCCCGGCCGTTCCTAATTAACACCGGGGAGCTGTTTTTT
CASSARPFLINTGELFF
>.|TRBV11-2|TRBJ2-2|.
TGTGCCAGCAGCCACAGGGCTAGTGGCACCGGGGAGCTGTATTTT
CASSHRASGTGELYF
>once|TRBV10-2|TRBJ1-6|.
TGCGCCAGCAGATCTGGGCAGGGTAATCCACCCCTCCACTTT
CASRSGQGNPPLHF
>.|TRBV11-2|TRBJ2-1|TRBD1
TGTGCCAGAAGTTTCGACAGGGAAAAGGGCAATGAGCAGCTCTTC
CARSFDREKGNEQLF
>.|TRBV5-1|TRBJ2-3|TRBD1
TGCGCCAGGAGGACGACAGGGGGCGGCACAGATACGCAGTATTTT
CARRTTGGGTDTQYF
>many|TRBV28|TRBJ2-7|.
TGTGCCAGCAGCTCTACCCTCTCCTACGAGCAGTACTTC
CASSSTLSYEQYF
>.|TRBV28|TRBJ2-6|.
TGTGCCAGCACTTCACCCAGGACAGAGGGTGATGGGGCCAACGTCCTGACTTTC
CASTSPRTEGDGANVLTF
>.|TRBV5-1|TRBJ2-7|.
TGCGCCAGCAGCTTGAGGACCACAGGGGGGGCCTACAAGCAGTACTTC
CASSLRTTGGAYKQYF
>.|TRBV6-1|TRBJ2-1|.
TGTGCCACCAGATGGGGGGAATCCTACAATGAGCAGTTCTTC
CATRWGESYNEQFF
>.|TRBV28|TRBJ2-1|TRBD2
TGTGCCTGCGGCCTCTTCGGCGGGAGTCTTCGTAATGAGCAGTTCTTC
CACGLFGGSLRNEQFF
>.|TRBV15|TRBJ2-1|TRBD2
TGTGCCACCAGCAGAGGCGGGGTCTCTAGCGGGAGGCCCTCCTACAATGAGCAGTTCTTC
CATSRGGVSSGRPSYNEQFF
>.|TRBV11-2|TRBJ2-2|.
TGTGCCAACAACTTAGATAGGACTGGGGAGCTGCTTTTT
CANNLDRTGELLF
>many|TRBV12-5|TRBJ1-1|.
TGTGCTAGTGGTTTGTGGCAGGGAGGGACCCGTGAAGCTTTCTTT
CASGLWQGGTREAFF
>.|TRBV11-2|TRBJ2-3|.
TGTGCCAGCAGGAGGGTCATGGCAGATACACAGTATTTT
CASRRVMADTQYF
>.|TRBV11-2|TRBJ2-2|.
TGTGCCAGCAGCTTAGATAAGACTAGGGAGCTGTTATTT
CASSLDKTRELLF
>.|TRBV12-3/TRBV12-4|TRBJ2-3|.
TGTGCCAGCATCCGCGGACTGATTAGCACAGATACGCAGTATTTT
CASIRGLISTDTQYF
>.|TRBV29-1|TRBJ2-3|.
TGCAGCGCCGCAATCACGAGCGCAGATACGCAGTATTTT
CSAAITSADTQYF
>.|TRBV29-1|TRBJ2-3|.
TGCAGCCCCGAGCGGGGGACAGATATGCAGTATTTT
CSPERGTDMQYF
>many|TRBV29-1|TRBJ1-2|.
TGCAGCGTTGACCCTAACTATGGCTACACCTTC
CSVDPNYGYTF
>.|TRBV11-2|TRBJ1-2|.
TGTGCCAGCAGCCTGCCGCAGGGCCATGGCTACACCTTC
CASSLPQGHGYTF
>.|TRBV5-5|TRBJ2-2|.
TGTGCCAGCAATTGGGTGCTGACCAGGGAGCTGTTTTTT
CASNWVLTRELFF